The 18 T cell receptor beta chains below come from one sample, sequenced in a study of blood T cell repertoires in COVID-19. Produced via immunoSEQ multiplex PCR; TCRdb's table is partial and in-frame only. The profile shows more than 95,000 clones, about nine tenths of them singletons. The sequenced sample consisted of peripheral blood. Source of these receptors: a human donor in a cohort sampled during active COVID-19.

The chain employs TRBV11-2 and TRBJ1-1, with 8 bases matching TRBD1. The CDR3 covers 13 residues. Germline V lookup: CDR1 SGHAT, CDR2 FQNNGV. V shed 5 bases and J 5 bases; nucleotides not matched to a gene: 4. The CDR3 DNA is TGTGCCAGCAGCCTACAGGGGGTGACTGAAGCTTTCTTT. This encodes CASSLQGVTEAFF.

The chain couples TRBV11-2 to TRBJ2-7; the D gene is possibly TRBD2 (5 bases). Per the germline V gene, CDR1 is SGHAT and CDR2 is FQNNGV. The V end was cut by 3 bases, the J end by 0 bases, with 6 bases between. The CDR3 covers 13 residues. CDR3 residues: CASSFSGSYEQYF. CDR3 DNA sequence: TGTGCCAGCAGCTTCAGCGGCTCCTACGAGCAGTACTTC. Using reference TRBV11-2 and TRBJ2-7 for the parts outside the CDR3, the full variable domain is EAGVAQSPRYKIIEKRQSVAFWCNPISGHATLYWYQQILGQGPKLLIQFQNNGVVDDSQLPKDRFSAERLKGVDSTLKIQPAKLEDSAVYLCASSFSGSYEQYFGPGTRLTVT.

The chain couples TRBV6-5 to TRBJ1-2; tentative D call: TRBD1 (5 bases). Germline V CDR1 and CDR2: MNHEY, SVGAGI. Trimming removed 0 bases at V and 6 bases at J, with 14 bases between. This CDR3 has 15 residues. The CDR3 DNA reads as TGTGCCAGCAGTTACTCGCGGGGGATAGAAGATGGCTACACCTTC. Its protein product is CASSYSRGIEDGYTF.

The chain couples TRBV25-1 to TRBJ1-4; 8 bases are a match to TRBD1. V was pared by 2 bases and J by 6 bases, with 5 bases of the junction left unmatched. The CDR3 length is 15 residues. The V gene's germline CDR1 is MGHDK and CDR2 SYGVNS. Written as DNA, the CDR3 is TGTGCCAGCAGTGAACCGACGACAGGGGATGAAAAACTGTTTTTT. Protein sequence: CASSEPTTGDEKLFF. Using reference TRBV25-1 and TRBJ1-4 for the parts outside the CDR3, the full variable domain is EADIYQTPRYLVIGTGKKITLECSQTMGHDKMYWYQQDPGMELHLIHYSYGVNSTEKGDLSSESTVSRIRTEHFPLTLESARPSHTSQYLCASSEPTTGDEKLFFGSGTQLSVL.

The chain is built from TRBV15 and TRBJ1-2; D possibly corresponds to TRBD1 (5 bases). The V end lost 1 base, the J end lost 0 bases, and 6 bases lay between the germline ends. Germline CDR1 LNHNV, CDR2 YYDKDF (reference sequence). The length of the CDR3 is 14 residues. CDR3 DNA sequence: TGTGCCACCAGCAGAGCAGGGTCTAACTATGGCTACACCTTC. Residues: CATSRAGSNYGYTF.

The V and J genes are TRBV30 and TRBJ2-2; TRBD2 matches at 12 bases. The CDR3 covers 13 residues. Germline trimming cut 5 bases from V and 5 bases from J; bases unmatched to any gene: 0. The germline gives CDR1 GTSNPN, CDR2 SVGIG (reference sequence). The CDR3 sequence: CAWGTSGTGELFF. In DNA form, the CDR3 reads TGTGCCTGGGGGACTAGCGGGACCGGGGAGCTGTTTTTT.

The table lists this clone with a few counts. The chain carries TRBV7-8 and TRBJ2-3, with D uncertain. The CDR3 totals 15 residues. The V gene lost 5 bases and the J gene lost 3 bases, with 15 bases spanning the gap. CDR1 and CDR2 from the germline V gene are SGHVS and FQNEAQ. In DNA, the CDR3 is TGTGCCAGCAGCAAACAACAAACCCAGACAGATACGCAGTATTTT. Translating gives CASSKQQTQTDTQYF.

The rearrangement joins TRBV11-3 to TRBJ2-7; 7 bases align to TRBD2. The V gene's germline CDR1 is SGHNT and CDR2 YENEEA. V lost 1 base and J lost 6; bases outside the gene matches: 6. This CDR3 region has 14 residues. CDR3 nucleotide sequence: TGTGCCAGCAGCTTAGCACCTAGCGGCTCCGAGCAGTACTTC. This translates into CASSLAPSGSEQYF.

The rearrangement joins TRBV27 to TRBJ1-6, with D possibly matching TRBD1 (5 bases). Trimming pared 4 bases from V and 5 bases from J, leaving 9 bases between. The CDR3 contains 14 residues. Per germline, CDR1 MNHEY and CDR2 SMNVEV (reference sequence). This CDR3 reads CASSWRGDNSPLHF. In DNA, the CDR3 is TGTGCCAGCAGTTGGCGGGGGGATAATTCACCCCTCCACTTT.

V usage is TRBV6-5 and J usage is TRBJ2-7; 7 bases are shared with TRBD2. Losses at the gene ends were 0 bases for V and 1 base for J; bases not matched to a gene: 3. The CDR3 sequence is 15 residues long. The germline V gene has CDR1 MNHEY and CDR2 SVGAGI. Here the CDR3 reads CASSYSSGGSYEQYF. Here the CDR3 DNA reads TGTGCCAGCAGTTACTCGTCGGGGGGATCCTACGAGCAGTACTTC.

This sequence joins TRBV29-1 and TRBJ1-5; possible D gene TRBD1, 6 bases. Germline V gene data show CDR1 as SQVTM and CDR2 as ANQGSEA. With 4 bases removed from V and 5 bases from J, the gap between germline ends came to 15 bases. This CDR3 has 14 amino acids. The CDR3 nucleotides read TGCAGCGTTGCTTCGGGGGGGCCTCATCAGCCCCAGCATTTT. It specifies CSVASGGPHQPQHF.

The chain couples TRBV7-2 to TRBJ2-5; D may be TRBD1 (6 bases). This CDR3 contains 15 residues. V shed 6 bases and J shed 9 bases, with 23 bases lying between them. In germline, CDR1 is SGHTA, CDR2 FQGNSA. The CDR3 coding sequence is TGTGCCAGCAGAGTTGACACGACAGTTCCAGGGGCCCAGTACTTC. This gives the protein CASRVDTTVPGAQYF.

The chain employs TRBV19 and TRBJ1-5; a possible D gene is TRBD1 (5 bases). Trimming removed 5 bases at V and 5 bases at J, with 16 bases between. The germline V gene encodes CDR1 LNHDA and CDR2 SQIVND (reference sequence). The CDR3 has 15 residues. CDR3 in amino acids: CASSFALSGDQPQHF. DNA for the CDR3: TGTGCCAGTAGTTTTGCGCTGTCGGGGGATCAGCCCCAGCATTTT. Full variable domain (missing parts from reference TRBV19 and TRBJ1-5): DGGITQSPKYLFRKEGQNVTLSCEQNLNHDAMYWYRQDPGQGLRLIYYSQIVNDFQKGDIAEGYSVSREKKESFPLTVTSAQKNPTAFYLCASSFALSGDQPQHFGDGTRLSIL.

The chain recombines TRBV14 with TRBJ1-1, with D hard to call. CDR1 is SGHDN, CDR2 FVKESK, per germline. V was cut by 4 bases and J by 0 bases, with 15 bases left in between. The CDR3 runs to 16 residues. The CDR3: CASSPVGRGMNTEAFF. The CDR3 coding sequence is TGTGCCAGCAGCCCCGTAGGACGGGGTATGAACACTGAAGCTTTCTTT.

The V call is TRBV10-3, the J call TRBJ2-1; TRBD1 matches at 8 bases. This CDR3 contains 16 residues. V shed 10 bases, J shed 6 bases, and the junction held 17 bases outside the gene matches. CDR1 and CDR2 (germline): ENHRY, SYGVKD. CDR3 loop: CATASDGQGLGNEQFF. CDR3 sequence (DNA): TGTGCCACTGCGTCCGATGGACAGGGCCTTGGCAATGAGCAGTTCTTC.

The rearrangement joins TRBV28 to TRBJ2-7; 9 nucleotides agree with TRBD1. V dropped 11 bases and J dropped 6; count of bases not matched to a gene: 11. The CDR3 has 13 residues. The V gene's germline CDR1 is MDHEN and CDR2 SYDVKM. The CDR3 sequence: CAVWNRGQAEQYF. In DNA, the CDR3 is TGTGCCGTCTGGAACAGGGGGCAGGCCGAGCAGTACTTC.

The J gene is TRBJ2-5, the V gene TRBV9; TRBD1 aligns across 10 bases. This CDR3 is 15 amino acids long. Germline lookup yields CDR1 SGDLS and CDR2 YYNGEE. The V segment lost 4 bases and the J segment 5 bases; nucleotides outside the gene matches: 8. For the CDR3, the DNA is TGTGCCAGCAGCTCCGGGACAGGGGTCAGGGAGACCCAGTACTTC. This gives the protein CASSSGTGVRETQYF. The complete variable domain, with remaining parts taken from reference TRBV9 and TRBJ2-5, reads DSGVTQTPKHLITATGQRVTLRCSPRSGDLSVYWYQQSLDQGLQFLIQYYNGEERAKGNILERFSAQQFPDLHSELNLSSLELGDSALYFCASSSGTGVRETQYFGPGTRLLVL.

CDR3 amino acids: CASSPGETEQYF. As DNA, the CDR3 is TGTGCCAGCAGCCCGGGGGAGACCGAGCAGTACTTC. This chain joins TRBV3-1 (or the pseudogene TRBV3-2) and TRBJ2-7; D may be TRBD2 (6 bases). Germline-derived CDR1 and CDR2 are LGHDT and YNNKEL (reference sequence). The germline V and J ends were trimmed by 4 bases and 6 bases, with 10 bases remaining between them. The CDR3 is made up of 12 amino acids.